The 5 T cell receptor beta chains below come from one sample, sequenced in a study of cytomegalovirus exposure and HLA in healthy donors. PCR amplification relied on 60 Vbeta primers (plus 13 Jbeta primers). Repertoires were generated with immunoSEQ multiplex PCR, while TCRdb's copy carries only in-frame clones and drops some. There are around 150,000 clones in the sample, with 1% to 1.5% held by the top ten. The sample was PBMCs. All receptors derive from a woman aged 60-75 years in good health and CMV-seronegative.

This rearrangement joins TRBV19 to TRBJ1-4, with D possibly TRBD1 on 5 matching bases. The V gene's germline CDR1 is LNHDA and CDR2 SQIVND (reference sequence). The CDR3 spans 14 residues. Trimming stripped 3 bases from V and 3 bases from J, with 8 bases between. In DNA, the CDR3 is TGTGCCAGTAGTATCGGGGGGGCTAATGAAAAACTGTTTTTT. The encoded protein is CASSIGGANEKLFF.

The chain recombines TRBV7-2 with TRBJ1-5; D gene unclear. Trimming took 1 base from V and 4 from J, leaving 14 bases between them. The CDR3 runs to 16 residues. Germline V gene sequence: CDR1 SGHTA, CDR2 FQGNSA. DNA of the CDR3: TGTGCCAGCAGCTTAGGATACGGGGAAGAGAATCAGCCCCAGCATTTT. It yields the protein CASSLGYGEENQPQHF. Together with reference TRBV7-2 and TRBJ1-5, the CDR3 gives the full variable domain: GAGVSQSPSNKVTEKGKDVELRCDPISGHTALYWYRQSLGQGLEFLIYFQGNSAPDKSGLPSDRFSAERTGGSVSTLTIQRTQQEDSAVYLCASSLGYGEENQPQHFGDGTRLSIL.

The chain links TRBV29-1 to TRBJ2-1, with 8 bases aligning to TRBD2. V was clipped by 7 bases and J by 3 bases; unmatched bases: 5. The germline gives CDR1 SQVTM, CDR2 ANQGSEA. This CDR3 is 13 amino acids long. The CDR3 spells CSERESIYNEQFF. The CDR3, as DNA: TGCAGCGAGCGGGAGAGCATCTACAATGAGCAGTTCTTC.

This sequence joins TRBV2 and TRBJ2-7; perhaps TRBD1 as D (5 bases). Trimming stripped 7 bases from V and 9 bases from J, with 19 bases between. In germline, CDR1 is SNHLY, CDR2 FYNNEI. This CDR3 spans 13 amino acids. The CDR3 spells CASTRTRADGQYF. The CDR3 DNA reads as TGTGCCAGCACGAGGACACGCGCTGATGGGCAGTACTTC.

The V and J genes are TRBV29-1 and TRBJ2-6; D is unresolved. V was trimmed by 5 bases and J by 4 bases, leaving 6 bases between them. Germline CDR1 SQVTM, CDR2 ANQGSEA. This CDR3 is built from 12 residues. The CDR3 loop is CSVSPGANVLTF. Written as DNA, the CDR3 is TGCAGCGTTTCCCCGGGGGCCAACGTCCTGACTTTC.